This T cell receptor (beta chain) derives from a study of CXCR3-negative and CXCR3-positive naive CD8 T cells. TRB cDNA libraries were made by UMI-labeled 5' RACE. TCRdb reprocessed the 5' RACE reads and keeps a single row for each CDR3 protein, giving no DNA. The sample's table shows 46,000 or so distinct CDR3 sequences. The CDR3 contains 12 residues. CDR1 is SQVTM and CDR2 is ANQGSEA in the germline V gene. The chain has TRBV29-1 and TRBJ2-7; TCRdb selects TRBD1, and the lack of DNA leaves this call unchecked. This clonotype was sampled from a human donor in good health. Some clones in this sample may be carry-over from other donors' samples. Sequencing was performed on naive CXCR3- CD8+ T cells from blood. The subset here: CD45RO-CCR7+CD27+CD95- naive CD8+ T cells lacking CXCR3 (TNR3-). The CDR3 region is CSVRDWGYEQYF.